The rows below give T cell receptor beta chains drawn from one sample of a study of beta chain features in type 1 diabetes. TCRdb keeps only in-frame clones here, not all; method: immunoSEQ multiplex PCR. This sample yields 120,000 to 150,000 clones, of which around an eighth are seen a single time; 1.3% belongs to the top ten. Sequenced: central memory CD4+ T cells from blood. Receptor source: a man between 18 and 35 years old with type 1 diabetes. Both conserved end residues are part of each CDR3. Each record gives: V gene, D gene, J gene, clone size, CDR3 DNA, CDR3 protein. A D gene is named only where the DNA matches it firmly. Rows may omit the clone size; those that give it use once, few, many or a size class.

V gene: TRBV28; D gene: NA; J gene: TRBJ1-5; clone size: NA; CDR3 DNA: TGTGCCAGCAGTACCCAATCCTTCTCTACATTTTCTCAGCCCCAGCATTTT; CDR3 protein: CASSTQSFSTFSQPQHF
V gene: TRBV18; D gene: TRBD2; J gene: TRBJ2-1; clone size: few; CDR3 DNA: TGTGCCAGCTCACCGGCCGGACTAGCGGTAGGGGAGCAGTTCTTC; CDR3 protein: CASSPAGLAVGEQFF
V gene: TRBV29-1; D gene: NA; J gene: TRBJ1-1; clone size: few; CDR3 DNA: TGCAGCGTTGACCGGGGCGCTGAAGCTTTCTTT; CDR3 protein: CSVDRGAEAFF
V gene: TRBV7-8; D gene: TRBD1; J gene: TRBJ2-2; clone size: NA; CDR3 DNA: TGTGCCAGCAGTATCCAGGACAGGGGGAACACCGGGGAGCTGTTTTTT; CDR3 protein: CASSIQDRGNTGELFF
V gene: TRBV6-5; D gene: NA; J gene: TRBJ1-2; clone size: few; CDR3 DNA: TGTGCCAGCAGCCGCGGATTGGGCTACACCTTC; CDR3 protein: CASSRGLGYTF
V gene: TRBV30; D gene: TRBD1; J gene: TRBJ2-7; clone size: NA; CDR3 DNA: TGTGCCTGGAGTGTAGCAGGGGGTGCCTACGAGCAGTACTTC; CDR3 protein: CAWSVAGGAYEQYF
V gene: TRBV9; D gene: TRBD1; J gene: TRBJ1-2; clone size: few; CDR3 DNA: TGTGCCAGCAGCGTTACCCGACAGGGCGGCTACACCTTC; CDR3 protein: CASSVTRQGGYTF
V gene: TRBV4-1; D gene: TRBD1; J gene: TRBJ2-7; clone size: NA; CDR3 DNA: TGCGCCAGCAGCCCCCGAGGGGGACAGTCCTACGAGCAGTACTTC; CDR3 protein: CASSPRGGQSYEQYF
V gene: TRBV7-9; D gene: NA; J gene: TRBJ2-1; clone size: NA; CDR3 DNA: TGTGCCAGCAGCTTAGAAACGGCCGGGCATGAGCAGTTCTTC; CDR3 protein: CASSLETAGHEQFF
V gene: TRBV11-2; D gene: NA; J gene: TRBJ2-2; clone size: NA; CDR3 DNA: TGTGCCAGCTCTTCGACCCGAACCGGGGAGCTGTTTTTT; CDR3 protein: CASSSTRTGELFF
V gene: TRBV11-3; D gene: NA; J gene: TRBJ2-5; clone size: NA; CDR3 DNA: TGTGCCAGCAGCCCGATCGACAGCCTAGAGACCCAGTACTTC; CDR3 protein: CASSPIDSLETQYF
V gene: TRBV30; D gene: NA; J gene: TRBJ2-5; clone size: NA; CDR3 DNA: TGTGCCTGGAGTGTAGCCGGCCCTATCAGGGTCGAGACCCAGTACTTC; CDR3 protein: CAWSVAGPIRVETQYF
V gene: TRBV6-6; D gene: TRBD2; J gene: TRBJ2-1; clone size: many; CDR3 DNA: TGTGCCAGCACCCATTCTAGCGGGGGGGCTGGTGAGCAGTTCTTC; CDR3 protein: CASTHSSGGAGEQFF
V gene: TRBV11-2; D gene: NA; J gene: TRBJ2-3; clone size: few; CDR3 DNA: TGTGCCAGCAGCTTCCCTGCCCACCCCGGGGCAGATACGCAGTATTTT; CDR3 protein: CASSFPAHPGADTQYF
V gene: TRBV19; D gene: NA; J gene: TRBJ1-1; clone size: few; CDR3 DNA: TGTGCCGCTTTGGGGTGGAAGGGCGGGAGACCTGAAGCTTTCTTT; CDR3 protein: CAALGWKGGRPEAFF
V gene: TRBV2; D gene: NA; J gene: TRBJ2-5; clone size: NA; CDR3 DNA: TGTGCCAGCAGTGATATCCGCGGGTATGGGACCCAGTACTTC; CDR3 protein: CASSDIRGYGTQYF
V gene: TRBV6-1; D gene: NA; J gene: TRBJ2-5; clone size: NA; CDR3 DNA: TGTGCCAGCAGTGAAGGGCTCCCCCAAGAGACCCAGTACTTC; CDR3 protein: CASSEGLPQETQYF
V gene: TRBV7-8; D gene: TRBD1; J gene: TRBJ1-2; clone size: NA; CDR3 DNA: TGTGCCAGCAGCTTAGGGACAGGGTTTAGTTATGGCTACACCTTC; CDR3 protein: CASSLGTGFSYGYTF
V gene: TRBV11-2; D gene: NA; J gene: TRBJ1-1; clone size: NA; CDR3 DNA: TGTGCCAGCAGCTTAGAGGGTGGCATACTGAACACTGAAGCTTTCTTT; CDR3 protein: CASSLEGGILNTEAFF
V gene: TRBV11-3; D gene: NA; J gene: TRBJ2-5; clone size: few; CDR3 DNA: TGTGCCAGCAGCAGAATCACTAGCTGGCAAGAGACCCAGTACTTC; CDR3 protein: CASSRITSWQETQYF
V gene: TRBV5-1; D gene: NA; J gene: TRBJ2-5; clone size: many; CDR3 DNA: TGCGCCAGCAATCAAGGTAGAGACTTACAAGAGACCCAGTACTTC; CDR3 protein: CASNQGRDLQETQYF
V gene: TRBV5-4; D gene: NA; J gene: TRBJ1-6; clone size: NA; CDR3 DNA: TGTGCCAGCAGCTTGACAGATAATTCACCCCTCCACTTT; CDR3 protein: CASSLTDNSPLHF
V gene: TRBV11-2; D gene: NA; J gene: TRBJ2-2; clone size: few; CDR3 DNA: TGTGCCAGCAGCTCCCAGGGGGGCGGGGAGCTGTTTTTT; CDR3 protein: CASSSQGGGELFF
V gene: TRBV18; D gene: NA; J gene: TRBJ2-5; clone size: many; CDR3 DNA: TGTGCCAGCTCACCAACAAGTCAAGAGACCCAGTACTTC; CDR3 protein: CASSPTSQETQYF
V gene: TRBV4-1; D gene: TRBD1; J gene: TRBJ2-7; clone size: NA; CDR3 DNA: TGCGCCAGCAGCTCGCAGGGGGCGTACGAGCAGTACTTC; CDR3 protein: CASSSQGAYEQYF
V gene: TRBV11-2; D gene: TRBD2; J gene: TRBJ2-7; clone size: NA; CDR3 DNA: TGTGCCAGCAGCCCGGGACTACCTTTCGAGCAGTACTTC; CDR3 protein: CASSPGLPFEQYF
V gene: TRBV19; D gene: NA; J gene: TRBJ2-7; clone size: few; CDR3 DNA: TGTGCCAGTAGGGGTCAGGGAATGGGGCCCTACGAGCAGTACTTC; CDR3 protein: CASRGQGMGPYEQYF
V gene: TRBV30; D gene: TRBD1; J gene: TRBJ1-6; clone size: few; CDR3 DNA: TGTGCCTGGAGGCTACAGGGGGATTCACCCCTCCACTTT; CDR3 protein: CAWRLQGDSPLHF
V gene: TRBV7-2; D gene: NA; J gene: TRBJ1-2; clone size: NA; CDR3 DNA: TGTGCCAGCAGCCCACGAGGGGTTTCCTATGGCTACACCTTC; CDR3 protein: CASSPRGVSYGYTF